The 16 T cell receptor beta chains in this list originate from one sample, sequenced in a study of blood T cells in healthy people across ages. Combining a sample-barcoded 5' primer with a J-beta primer mix, a second PCR ran for roughly 6 to 12 cycles. TCRdb re-derived calls from the 5' RACE reads in MiXCR, one entry per CDR3 protein. The sample includes over 600,000 distinct CDR3 sequences, about 56% of them seen just once. Sequencing was done on a sample of blood. All receptors derive from a man aged 35-49 years in good health.

This clonotype occurred a few times. The gene calls are TRBV10-3 and TRBJ2-5, with 7 bases identical to TRBD2. Germline CDR1 and CDR2: ENHRY and SYGVKD. The V and J ends lost 5 bases and 3 bases, in that order; junction bases with no gene match: 9. CDR3 size: 15 residues. The CDR3, as DNA: TGTGCCATCAGTCCCAGCGGGGTAGCCGAAGAGACCCAGTACTTC. This sequence encodes CAISPSGVAEETQYF.

The chain couples TRBV27 to TRBJ2-3; 7 positions match TRBD1. Trimming at V came to 7 bases and at J to 7 bases, leaving 8 bases not matched to a gene. Germline V gene sequence: CDR1 MNHEY, CDR2 SMNVEV (reference sequence). The CDR3 extends over 13 amino acids. DNA for the CDR3: TGTGCCAGCACAAAGACAGGGTCAAATACGCAGTATTTT. It specifies CASTKTGSNTQYF.

This clonotype was observed at least ten times. The rearrangement links TRBV12-3 or TRBV12-4 to TRBJ2-2; D not resolved. The ends were cut back, 6 bases at V and 4 bases at J, with 6 bases in the middle. The CDR3 totals 12 residues. The CDR3 DNA follows: TGTGCCAGCAGGGCCCTCACCGGGGAGCTGTTTTTT. Its translation is CASRALTGELFF.

This rearrangement joins TRBV20-1 to TRBJ2-3, with 14 nucleotides matching TRBD2. After removal of 4 bases from V and 0 bases from J, the junction contained 9 bases not matched to a gene. The length of the CDR3 is 18 residues. Germline V gene sequence: CDR1 DFQATT, CDR2 SNEGSKA (reference sequence). This CDR3 is CSATGGLAGVPSTDTQYF. CDR3 coding DNA: TGCAGTGCTACCGGGGGACTAGCGGGAGTCCCTAGCACAGATACGCAGTATTTT.

The chain couples TRBV20-1 to TRBJ2-1, with a weak D call TRBD2 (6 bases). Germline lookup yields CDR1 DFQATT and CDR2 SNEGSKA (reference sequence). The CDR3 spans 14 residues. The V end lost 6 bases, the J end lost 8 bases, and 20 bases lay between the germline ends. This CDR3 is CSAPTRAGLYEQFF. CDR3 nucleotides: TGCAGTGCCCCTACTAGGGCGGGGTTATATGAGCAGTTCTTC.

The V call is TRBV9, the J call TRBJ2-3; D not resolved. The CDR3 is 11 amino acids. V was trimmed by 4 bases and J by 7 bases, leaving 7 bases between them. The V gene's germline CDR1 is SGDLS and CDR2 YYNGEE. The CDR3 here is CASSSPNTQYF. CDR3 nucleotides: TGTGCCAGCAGCTCACCAAATACGCAGTATTTT.

This chain links TRBV29-1 with TRBJ1-2, with 9 bases fitting TRBD1. Germline trimming cut 2 bases from V and 4 bases from J; bases unmatched to any gene: 5. Germline V gene sequence: CDR1 SQVTM, CDR2 ANQGSEA. CDR3 length: 14 residues. Here the CDR3 DNA reads TGCAGCGTTGAAACGACAGGGGGAGTCTATGGCTACACCTTC. This encodes CSVETTGGVYGYTF.

J is TRBJ1-1 and V is TRBV5-6, with TRBD1 matching 9 bases. CDR1 and CDR2 (germline): SGHDT, YYEEEE. V gave up 1 base and J gave up 0 bases; unmatched junction bases: 7. There are 17 residues in the CDR3. CDR3 residues: CASSLTGGVGMNTEAFF. In nucleotides, the CDR3 is TGTGCCAGCAGCTTGACAGGGGGCGTTGGGATGAACACTGAAGCTTTCTTT.

The V call is TRBV21-1, the J call TRBJ2-5; whether TRBD2, the table's D call, matches the DNA was not checked. The J call could be wrong; TRBJ2-7 is a better fit for the DNA end. TRBV21-1 is a documented pseudogene. The CDR3 extends over 15 amino acids. DNA of the CDR3: TGTGCCAGCAGCAAAGGTGTAGCGGGAGGGGGCGAGCAGTACTTC. Amino acid sequence: CASSKGVAGGGEQYF.

This sequence joins TRBV5-1 and TRBJ2-3; D is possibly TRBD2 (6 bases). The germline V gene has CDR1 SGHRS and CDR2 YFSETQ. The CDR3 spans 15 residues. Trimming took off 1 base at V and 6 bases at J, with 15 bases between the two ends. The CDR3 spells CASSLWGGLIDTQYF. DNA for the CDR3: TGCGCCAGCAGCTTGTGGGGCGGACTAATTGATACGCAGTATTTT.

The chain links TRBV24-1 to TRBJ2-2; 13 positions agree with TRBD2. With V trimmed by 1 base and J by 4 bases, 5 bases remained unmatched. The CDR3 covers 18 residues. Germline loops: CDR1 KGHDR, CDR2 SFDVKD. The CDR3 here is CATSDLLAGGPGTGELFF. The CDR3, as DNA: TGTGCCACCAGTGATTTACTAGCGGGAGGGCCCGGCACCGGGGAGCTGTTTTTT.

This chain connects TRBV5-4 to TRBJ2-7; D call uncertain. The CDR3 runs to 14 residues. Trimming pared 3 bases from V and 3 bases from J, leaving 13 bases between. Germline V gene lookup returns CDR1 SGHNT and CDR2 YYREEE (reference sequence). CDR3 DNA sequence: TGTGCCAGCAGCTCCGAAGGGCGATACTACGAGCAGTACTTC. As protein: CASSSEGRYYEQYF. Full variable domain (outside the CDR3, taken from reference TRBV5-4 and TRBJ2-7): ETGVTQSPTHLIKTRGQQVTLRCSSQSGHNTVSWYQQALGQGPQFIFQYYREEENGRGNFPPRFSGLQFPNYSSELNVNALELDDSALYLCASSSEGRYYEQYFGPGTRLTVT.

V is TRBV28 and J is TRBJ2-7; 8 bases agree with TRBD1. Trimming removed 1 base from V and 0 bases from J; junction bases left unmatched: 8. This CDR3 region has 17 residues. Germline V lookup: CDR1 MDHEN, CDR2 SYDVKM. The CDR3 sequence is CASSLFAGQESSYEQYF. CDR3 coding DNA: TGTGCCAGCAGTTTATTCGCGGGACAGGAGAGCTCCTACGAGCAGTACTTC.

The gene calls are TRBV7-9 and TRBJ1-5; TRBD1 agrees at 7 bases. The CDR3 spans 17 residues. With V trimmed by 0 bases and J by 9 bases, 14 bases remained unmatched. Germline loops: CDR1 SEHNR, CDR2 FQNEAQ (reference sequence). CDR3 amino acids: CASSLALVPGGASPQHF. CDR3 DNA sequence: TGTGCCAGCAGCTTAGCGCTAGTCCCAGGGGGGGCGTCGCCCCAGCATTTT.

V usage is TRBV20-1 and J usage is TRBJ2-3; 7 positions match TRBD1. This CDR3 has 15 residues. The germline gives CDR1 DFQATT, CDR2 SNEGSKA (reference sequence). The V and J ends lost 3 bases and 8 bases, in that order; junction bases with no gene match: 14. This CDR3 reads CSASEKTGMFGTQYF. In DNA, the CDR3 is TGCAGTGCTAGCGAGAAGACAGGGATGTTTGGTACGCAGTATTTT.

The V and J genes are TRBV9 and TRBJ1-1; no clear D gene. Trimming took off 1 base at V and 1 base at J, with 11 bases between the two ends. Germline CDR1 SGDLS, CDR2 YYNGEE. The CDR3 runs 15 residues. CDR3 nucleotides: TGTGCCAGCAGCGTATTGGCCGGATCGAACACTGAAGCTTTCTTT. Its protein is CASSVLAGSNTEAFF.